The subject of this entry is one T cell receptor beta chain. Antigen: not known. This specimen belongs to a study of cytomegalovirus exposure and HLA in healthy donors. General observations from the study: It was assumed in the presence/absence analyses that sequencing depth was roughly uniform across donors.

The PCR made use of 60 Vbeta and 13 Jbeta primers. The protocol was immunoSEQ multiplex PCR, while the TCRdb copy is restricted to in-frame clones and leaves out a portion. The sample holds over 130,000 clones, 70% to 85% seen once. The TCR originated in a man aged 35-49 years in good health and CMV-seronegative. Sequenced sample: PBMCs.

The CDR3 sequence is CASSLTAEAGGRELFF. In DNA, the CDR3 is TGTGCCAGCAGCTTAACCGCCGAGGCGGGGGGGAGGGAGCTGTTTTTT. The chain uses TRBV7-3 and TRBJ2-2; 9 bases fit TRBD2. The CDR3 has 16 amino acids. V lost 0 bases to trimming and J lost 9 bases; unmatched junction nucleotides: 8. CDR1 is SGHTA, CDR2 FQGTGA, per germline.